Below, one TCR beta chain is given with its context. What it binds is not known. The sample is drawn from a study of somatic mutations in cytotoxic T cells in rheumatoid arthritis. General study points: Expanded CD8+ clones had unknown antigen targets. The slightly lower representation of TRBV07 among rheumatoid arthritis patients did not undergo correction for multiple comparisons.

Some clones are missing from TCRdb's copy, which holds only in-frame ones; the method was immunoSEQ multiplex PCR. The data hold around 19,000 clones, with almost 85% observed a single time. CDR3 size: 13 residues. The germline V gene has CDR1 MRHNA and CDR2 SNTAGT. The V end was cut by 6 bases, the J end by 3 bases, with 12 bases between. J is TRBJ2-7 and V is TRBV6-4, with a weak D call TRBD1 (5 bases). Specimen: CD8+ T cells sorted from blood. The receptor was derived from an adult with rheumatoid arthritis. The CDR3 DNA sequence: TGTGCCAGCAGCCACGACAGAGGCTACGAGCAGTACTTC. It encodes CASSHDRGYEQYF.